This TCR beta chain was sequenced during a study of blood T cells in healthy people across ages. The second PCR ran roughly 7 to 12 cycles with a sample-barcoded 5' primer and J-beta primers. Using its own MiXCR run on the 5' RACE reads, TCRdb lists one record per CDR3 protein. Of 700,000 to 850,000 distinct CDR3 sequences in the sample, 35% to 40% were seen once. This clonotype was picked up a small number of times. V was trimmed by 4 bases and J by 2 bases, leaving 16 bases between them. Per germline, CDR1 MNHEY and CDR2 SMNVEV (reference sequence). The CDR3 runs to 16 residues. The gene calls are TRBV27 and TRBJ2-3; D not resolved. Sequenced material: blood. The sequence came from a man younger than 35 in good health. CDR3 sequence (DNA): TGTGCCAGCAGTTCTGCCTGGGGTGGACCCACAGATACGCAGTATTTT. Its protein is CASSSAWGGPTDTQYF.